This TCR beta chain was identified during a study of preoperative IRX-2 immunotherapy in early breast cancer. Treatment denoted: preoperative locoregional IRX-2 cytokine immunotherapy. Patients received preoperative, locoregional IRX-2 cytokine immunotherapy in a phase Ib study. TCRdb's table, derived via immunoSEQ multiplex PCR, lists solely in-frame clones and lacks some. Among around 13,000 clones listed, just over 90% were seen once. The CDR3 totals 14 residues. The ends were cut back, 7 bases at V and 7 bases at J, with 20 bases in the middle. CDR1 and CDR2 (germline): SGHTA, FQGNSA. The rearrangement joins TRBV7-2 to TRBJ2-7, with a possible D match to TRBD2 (7 bases). The receptor's source is a human donor with breast cancer. This material was obtained from a patient treated with IRX-2 immunotherapy. CDR3: CASTQHGGAGEQYF. Here the CDR3 DNA reads TGTGCCAGCACCCAACATGGGGGGGCTGGAGAGCAGTACTTC.